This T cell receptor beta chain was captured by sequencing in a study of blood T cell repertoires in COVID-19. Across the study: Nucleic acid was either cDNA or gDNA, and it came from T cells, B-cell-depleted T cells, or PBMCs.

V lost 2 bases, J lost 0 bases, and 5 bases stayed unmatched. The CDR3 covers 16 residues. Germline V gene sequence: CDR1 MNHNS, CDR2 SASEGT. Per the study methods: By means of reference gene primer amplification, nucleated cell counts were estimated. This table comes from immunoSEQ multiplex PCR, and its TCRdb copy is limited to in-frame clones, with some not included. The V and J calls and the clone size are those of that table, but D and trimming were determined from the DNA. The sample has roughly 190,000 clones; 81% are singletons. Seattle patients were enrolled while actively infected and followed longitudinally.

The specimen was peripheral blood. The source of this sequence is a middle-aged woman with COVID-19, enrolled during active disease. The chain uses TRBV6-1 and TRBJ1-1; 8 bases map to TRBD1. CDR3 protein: CASSERQGRMNTEAFF. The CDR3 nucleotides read TGTGCCAGCAGTGAACGACAGGGGCGGATGAACACTGAAGCTTTCTTT.